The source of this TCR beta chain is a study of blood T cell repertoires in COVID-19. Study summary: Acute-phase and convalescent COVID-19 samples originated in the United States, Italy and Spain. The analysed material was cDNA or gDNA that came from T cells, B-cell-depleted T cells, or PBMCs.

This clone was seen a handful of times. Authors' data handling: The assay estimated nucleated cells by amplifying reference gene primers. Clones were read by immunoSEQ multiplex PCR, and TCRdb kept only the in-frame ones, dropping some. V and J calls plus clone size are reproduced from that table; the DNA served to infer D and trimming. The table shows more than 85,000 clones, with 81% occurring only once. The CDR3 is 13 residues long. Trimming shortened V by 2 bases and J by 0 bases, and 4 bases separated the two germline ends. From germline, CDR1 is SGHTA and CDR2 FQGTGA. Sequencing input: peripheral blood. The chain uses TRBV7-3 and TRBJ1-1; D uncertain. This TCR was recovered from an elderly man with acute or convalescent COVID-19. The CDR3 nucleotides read TGTGCCAGCAGCTTATACATGAACACTGAAGCTTTCTTT. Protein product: CASSLYMNTEAFF.